Sequencing of this T cell receptor (beta chain) was carried out in a study of shared clonotypes between healthy human individuals. The wider study: There were three CD4 naive, three CD4 memory, two CD8 naive and one CD8 memory plates per donor.

The authors ran the assay at deep level. The repertoire was sequenced with immunoSEQ multiplex PCR; TCRdb's copy has only in-frame clones and lacks some. The data contain about 1.9 million clones, about 94% of them singletons. CD8 cells regarded as naive lacked CD45RO, were positively chosen for CCR7, and omitted terminally differentiated effector memory CD45RA+ cells. Study donors comprised healthy, HIV-negative adults devoid of recent acute infection or vaccination. As for this clone: Its antigen is still unknown.

Findings of the study overall: Generation probabilities of non-shared clonotypes were lower (relative to those shared by all four donors).

This CDR3 region has 15 residues. Germline V CDR1 and CDR2: SGDLS, YYNGEE. Trimming stripped 0 bases from V and 0 bases from J, with 8 bases between. The specimen sequenced was naive CD8+ T cells from PBMCs. J is TRBJ2-3 and V is TRBV9, with a tentative D call TRBD1 (6 bases). The TCR originated in a young man in good health. Some clones in this sample may be carry-over from other donors' samples. The CDR3 DNA reads as TGTGCCAGCAGCGTAGGGACAGATAGCACAGATACGCAGTATTTT. The encoded protein is CASSVGTDSTDTQYF.